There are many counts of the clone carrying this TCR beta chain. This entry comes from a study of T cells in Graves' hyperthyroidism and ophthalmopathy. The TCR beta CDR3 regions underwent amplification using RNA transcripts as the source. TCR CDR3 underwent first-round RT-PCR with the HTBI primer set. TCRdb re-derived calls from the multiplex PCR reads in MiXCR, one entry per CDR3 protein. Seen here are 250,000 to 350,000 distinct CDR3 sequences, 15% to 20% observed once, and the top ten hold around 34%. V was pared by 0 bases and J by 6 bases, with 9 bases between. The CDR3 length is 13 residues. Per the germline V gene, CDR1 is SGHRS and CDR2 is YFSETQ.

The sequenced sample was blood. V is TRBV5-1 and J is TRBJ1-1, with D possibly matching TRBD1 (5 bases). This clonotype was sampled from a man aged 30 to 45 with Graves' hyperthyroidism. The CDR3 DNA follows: TGCGCCAGCAGCTTGGGGGACCGCGCTGAAGCTTTCTTT. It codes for CASSLGDRAEAFF.